This entry lists 30 T cell receptor beta chains sequenced from one sample in a study of T cell changes during pregnancy in multiple sclerosis. Profiled with immunoSEQ multiplex PCR; TCRdb holds only in-frame clones, not every one. The data contain 55,000 to 70,000 clones, roughly 94% of them singletons. The specimen comprised peripheral blood, sampled in the second trimester of pregnancy. The source of these receptors is a female donor in good health, enrolled as a control in a pregnancy study.

The chain joins TRBV29-1 to TRBJ2-3; D may be TRBD2 (6 bases). V lost 1 base, J lost 1 base, and 12 bases lay in between. Per the germline V gene, CDR1 is SQVTM and CDR2 is ANQGSEA. CDR3 size: 15 residues. Here the CDR3 DNA reads TGCAGCGTTGAAGGCGGCGGGATCCGCACAGATACGCAGTATTTT. Protein sequence: CSVEGGGIRTDTQYF.

The chain employs TRBV28 and TRBJ2-7; 7 nucleotides align to TRBD2. J gave up 6 bases and V 6 bases, and 14 bases lay outside the gene matches. This CDR3 is 15 amino acids long. Germline CDR1 is MDHEN and CDR2 is SYDVKM. The CDR3 DNA follows: TGTGCCAGCAGGATTTCTGGACTAGTGTTTGGCGAGCAGTACTTC. It translates to CASRISGLVFGEQYF.

The CDR3 nucleotides are TGTGCCAGCAGTTTAAGTGGCGGGGGCTACACCTTC. Its translation is CASSLSGGGYTF. J is TRBJ1-2 and V is TRBV28; D is unresolved. Trimming removed 2 bases at V and 8 bases at J, with 9 bases between. CDR3 size: 12 residues. Per germline, CDR1 MDHEN and CDR2 SYDVKM.

To note about this clone: It may be a read error: a sequence one base away is much more abundant. The genes are TRBV6-4 and TRBJ2-3; 8 bases align to TRBD1. This CDR3 region has 15 residues. Trimming took 3 bases from V and 4 from J; bases not matched to a gene: 6. Germline lookup yields CDR1 MRHNA and CDR2 SNTAGT. CDR3: CASSEGAGGADTQYF. The CDR3 region has the DNA TGTGCCAGCAGTGAAGGGGCAGGGGGCGCAGATACGCAGTATTTT.

V and J are TRBV15 and TRBJ1-1; possibly TRBD1 for D (6 bases). Germline-derived CDR1 and CDR2 are LNHNV and YYDKDF (reference sequence). V dropped 2 bases and J dropped 7 bases, with 29 bases sitting between them. The CDR3 runs 19 residues. CDR3 bases: TGTGCCACCAGCAGACCCAGGCTTCAGGGGCTGCCACGACCCCTTGAAGCTTTCTTT. It codes for CATSRPRLQGLPRPLEAFF.

The chain recombines TRBV6-5 with TRBJ2-2; TRBD2 is a possible D gene (5 bases). V lost 2 bases to trimming and J lost 6 bases, with 10 bases between them. CDR1 and CDR2 (germline): MNHEY, SVGAGI. CDR3 length: 14 amino acids. As DNA, the CDR3 is TGTGCCAGCAGTTACGGGGTAGCGCCCGGGGAGCTGTTTTTT. It specifies CASSYGVAPGELFF.

This clone was picked up one time. The chain joins TRBV28 to TRBJ2-1; 11 bases are shared with TRBD1. V shed 7 bases, J shed 9 bases, and the junction held 11 bases outside the gene matches. The CDR3 is 15 residues long. The V gene's germline CDR1 is MDHEN and CDR2 SYDVKM. CDR3 protein: CASKGGDRGISEQFF. The DNA of the CDR3 is TGTGCCAGCAAGGGGGGGGACAGGGGGATCAGTGAGCAGTTCTTC.

The V call is TRBV19, the J call TRBJ2-4; maybe TRBD1 (5 bases). Germline CDR1 reads LNHDA; CDR2 reads SQIVND (reference sequence). V was cut by 5 bases and J by 1 base, with 9 bases left in between. This CDR3 comprises 14 residues. The CDR3 here is CASSYQGAKNIQYF. CDR3 DNA: TGTGCCAGTAGTTATCAGGGTGCCAAAAACATTCAGTACTTC.

V usage is TRBV29-1 and J usage is TRBJ1-2; possible D gene TRBD1, 6 bases. This CDR3 region has 12 residues. Germline values: CDR1 SQVTM, CDR2 ANQGSEA. V was pared by 6 bases and J by 4 bases, with 12 bases between. The CDR3 DNA reads as TGCAGCGTCTGGACAGCCGTCTATGGCTACACCTTC. Its translation: CSVWTAVYGYTF.

The chain links TRBV9 to TRBJ1-1; possible D gene TRBD1, 5 bases. V lost 2 bases to trimming and J lost 4 bases, with 12 bases between them. The CDR3 runs 14 residues. Germline V gives CDR1 SGDLS, CDR2 YYNGEE. The CDR3 is CASSVWGEGTEAFF. CDR3 coding DNA: TGTGCCAGCAGCGTTTGGGGGGAAGGCACTGAAGCTTTCTTT.

The chain uses TRBV6-1 and TRBJ1-2; D is unresolved. The CDR3 has 11 amino acids. CDR1 and CDR2 from the germline V gene are MNHNS and SASEGT. Trimming shortened V by 6 bases and J by 8 bases, and 10 bases separated the two germline ends. The CDR3 loop is CASRGKLGYTF. CDR3 nucleotide sequence: TGTGCCAGCAGAGGAAAACTAGGCTACACCTTC.

The chain recombines TRBV27 with TRBJ1-4, with 7 bases aligning to TRBD1. Germline V gene data show CDR1 as MNHEY and CDR2 as SMNVEV (reference sequence). V gave up 5 bases and J gave up 3 bases; unmatched junction bases: 6. The CDR3 loop spans 15 amino acids. CDR3 amino acids: CASSQYRGPNEKLFF. For the CDR3, the DNA is TGTGCCAGCAGTCAGTACAGGGGCCCTAATGAAAAACTGTTTTTT.

This clone was counted once. This chain uses TRBV4-1 with TRBJ2-6; weak D call: TRBD2 (5 bases). The germline V gene encodes CDR1 MGHRA and CDR2 YSYEKL. The CDR3 runs 18 residues. Trimming cost V 1 base and J 0 bases, with 13 bases left between them. This CDR3 is CASSQVGRVPSGANVLTF. CDR3 nucleotide sequence: TGCGCCAGCAGCCAAGTAGGGCGGGTTCCCTCTGGGGCCAACGTCCTGACTTTC.

This chain uses TRBV6-4 with TRBJ2-3, with D maybe TRBD2 (6 bases). The CDR3 totals 13 residues. Trimming cost V 3 bases and J 4 bases, with 8 bases left between them. Germline V gene sequence: CDR1 MRHNA, CDR2 SNTAGT. In DNA form, the CDR3 reads TGTGCCAGCAGTGAGCGGGACGCAGATACGCAGTATTTT. It codes for CASSERDADTQYF.

The chain recombines TRBV4-1 with TRBJ2-1; TRBD2 agrees at 9 bases. With V trimmed by 3 bases and J by 9 bases, 9 bases remained unmatched. CDR1 MGHRA and CDR2 YSYEKL come from the germline V gene. The CDR3 has 15 amino acids. The CDR3 nucleotides read TGCGCCAGCAGCCACCCGGGACTAGCTTACGGTGAGCAGTTCTTC. Amino acid sequence: CASSHPGLAYGEQFF.

V is TRBV14 and J is TRBJ2-6; D gene ambiguous. Germline V lookup: CDR1 SGHDN, CDR2 FVKESK. Trimming pared 1 base from V and 0 bases from J, leaving 13 bases between. The CDR3 covers 18 residues. For the CDR3, the DNA is TGTGCCAGCAGCCAAGTAGTCCCGAGTTACTCTGGGGCCAACGTCCTGACTTTC. This codes for CASSQVVPSYSGANVLTF. Together with reference TRBV14 and TRBJ2-6, the CDR3 gives the full variable domain: EAGVTQFPSHSVIEKGQTVTLRCDPISGHDNLYWYRRVMGKEIKFLLHFVKESKQDESGMPNNRFLAERTGGTYSTLKVQPAELEDSGVYFCASSQVVPSYSGANVLTFGAGSRLTVL.

This clone was seen a single time. V and J are TRBV9 and TRBJ2-2; D is unclear. Trimming stripped 0 bases from V and 5 bases from J, with 2 bases between. This CDR3 has 12 amino acids. Looked up from germline, CDR1 is SGDLS and CDR2 is YYNGEE. As DNA, the CDR3 is TGTGCCAGCAGCGTAGCGACCGGGGAGCTGTTTTTT. The encoded protein is CASSVATGELFF. The full variable domain, completed using reference TRBV9 and TRBJ2-2, is DSGVTQTPKHLITATGQRVTLRCSPRSGDLSVYWYQQSLDQGLQFLIQYYNGEERAKGNILERFSAQQFPDLHSELNLSSLELGDSALYFCASSVATGELFFGEGSRLTVL.

V is TRBV25-1 and J is TRBJ2-7; D is possibly TRBD2 (5 bases). Germline loops: CDR1 MGHDK, CDR2 SYGVNS. This CDR3 has 13 residues. Deletions cut 8 bases from V and 1 base from J, with 12 bases between. The CDR3 here is CASGPTISYEQYF. The DNA of the CDR3 is TGTGCCAGCGGCCCGACTATTTCCTACGAGCAGTACTTC.

V gene TRBV18 combines with J gene TRBJ2-7, with 10 nucleotides matching TRBD1. Unmatched junction bases numbered 6, after V lost 3 bases and J lost 1 base. This CDR3 contains 16 residues. CDR1 and CDR2 from the germline V gene are KGHSH and LQKENI. CDR3 nucleotides: TGTGCCAGCTCACCGGGACAGGGGACGGGGTCCTACGAGCAGTACTTC. It specifies CASSPGQGTGSYEQYF.

V is TRBV4-1 and J is TRBJ2-1, with 8 bases matching TRBD2. The junction had 5 bases not matched to a gene; V was cut back by 1 base and J by 6 bases. Germline V gene data show CDR1 as MGHRA and CDR2 as YSYEKL. This CDR3 is built from 15 residues. As DNA, the CDR3 is TGCGCCAGCAGCCAAGGGAGGCTAGCGGGCAATGAGCAGTTCTTC. This codes for CASSQGRLAGNEQFF.

The chain uses TRBV4-2 and TRBJ2-7; TRBD2 matches 9 bases. The V segment lost 0 bases and the J segment 5 bases; nucleotides outside the gene matches: 11. The CDR3 is 17 residues long. Germline V gives CDR1 LGHNA, CDR2 YNFKEQ. For the CDR3, the DNA is TGTGCCAGCAGCCAAGACTTCGGGGGACTAGCTTCGCACGAGCAGTACTTC. Translated: CASSQDFGGLASHEQYF.

This chain uses TRBV9 with TRBJ2-5, with TRBD2 as a possible D gene (5 bases). Trimming removed 0 bases at V and 7 bases at J, with 7 bases between. The CDR3 sequence is 12 residues long. Germline assignment: CDR1 SGDLS and CDR2 YYNGEE. The CDR3 is CASSVGGGTQYF. The CDR3 DNA sequence: TGTGCCAGCAGCGTAGGAGGAGGGACCCAGTACTTC.

This clone was detected a few times. The chain is built from TRBV2 and TRBJ1-5, with 7 positions matching TRBD1. V dropped 7 bases and J dropped 7; count of bases not matched to a gene: 10. This CDR3 is 14 amino acids long. Per the germline V gene, CDR1 is SNHLY and CDR2 is FYNNEI. The CDR3 sequence: CASNVGQARQPQHF. CDR3 nucleotide sequence: TGTGCCAGCAATGTAGGACAGGCAAGGCAGCCCCAGCATTTT.

The chain employs TRBV27 and TRBJ1-2, with TRBD1 matching 7 bases. V gave up 5 bases and J gave up 8 bases; unmatched junction bases: 5. The CDR3 sequence is 12 residues long. CDR1 and CDR2 (germline): MNHEY, SMNVEV (reference sequence). CDR3 residues: CASSQQGIGYTF. As DNA, the CDR3 is TGTGCCAGCAGTCAACAGGGGATCGGCTACACCTTC.

The V and J genes are TRBV5-1 and TRBJ2-3, with TRBD2 matching over 10 bases. V lost 4 bases and J lost 0; bases outside the gene matches: 5. Looked up from germline, CDR1 is SGHRS and CDR2 is YFSETQ. The CDR3 runs 16 residues. The CDR3 bases are TGCGCCAGCAGCCCCTTACTAGCGGGAAGCACAGATACGCAGTATTTT. Its protein is CASSPLLAGSTDTQYF.

The chain carries TRBV7-3 and TRBJ2-7; weak D call: TRBD1 (5 bases). V lost 5 bases to trimming and J lost 7 bases, with 12 bases between them. Germline values: CDR1 SGHTA, CDR2 FQGTGA. The CDR3 length is 12 residues. As DNA, the CDR3 is TGTGCCAGCAGCCAATACGACAGAGAGCAGTACTTC. Translation gives CASSQYDREQYF.

CDR3 sequence reads: CASSLEGRGREKLFF. The CDR3 bases are TGTGCCAGCAGTTTAGAGGGCAGGGGGCGTGAAAAACTGTTTTTT. The chain has TRBV27 and TRBJ1-4; 8 bases match TRBD1. This CDR3 has 15 amino acids. Losses at the gene ends were 2 bases for V and 7 bases for J; bases not matched to a gene: 6. From germline, CDR1 is MNHEY and CDR2 SMNVEV (reference sequence).

V gene TRBV29-1 combines with J gene TRBJ2-3; perhaps TRBD1 as D (7 bases). Trimming removed 7 bases from V and 4 bases from J, with 15 bases in between. The germline CDR1 and CDR2 sequences are SQVTM and ANQGSEA. The CDR3 loop spans 13 amino acids. The CDR3 region has the DNA TGCAGCGCCATGGACAGGAGGGCAGATACGCAGTATTTT. Translated, it gives CSAMDRRADTQYF.

The V and J genes are TRBV7-8 and TRBJ1-2; TRBD1 is a possible D gene (6 bases). Trimming took 4 bases from V and 6 from J, leaving 15 bases between them. Germline V gene lookup returns CDR1 SGHVS and CDR2 FQNEAQ. This CDR3 has 14 amino acids. CDR3 sequence reads: CASSSRTVSDGYTF. The DNA for the CDR3 is TGTGCCAGCAGCTCCCGGACAGTCAGCGATGGCTACACCTTC. Filled out from reference TRBV7-8 and TRBJ1-2, the complete variable domain reads GAGVSQSPRYKVAKRGQDVALRCDPISGHVSLFWYQQALGQGPEFLTYFQNEAQLDKSGLPSDRFFAERPEGSVSTLKIQRTQQEDSAVYLCASSSRTVSDGYTFGSGTRLTVV.

The rearrangement links TRBV27 to TRBJ2-7; 11 bases agree with TRBD1. The CDR3 is made up of 17 amino acids. Germline trimming cut 3 bases from V and 1 base from J; bases unmatched to any gene: 8. CDR1 and CDR2 (germline): MNHEY, SMNVEV (reference sequence). CDR3 coding DNA: TGTGCCAGCAGTTTCCGGAGGGGGACAGGGGGTTCCTACGAGCAGTACTTC. As protein: CASSFRRGTGGSYEQYF.